These T cell receptor beta chains were read from a single sample in a study of T cells in Graves' hyperthyroidism and ophthalmopathy. From the multiplex PCR reads, TCRdb called clonotypes with MiXCR, one entry per CDR3 protein. In the table there are a few hundred thousand distinct CDR3 sequences, 20% to 25% of which are singletons. The sample taken for sequencing was blood. These receptors were collected from a woman in her sixties or seventies with Graves' ophthalmopathy. Each CDR3 is given with its conserved first and last residue. D genes are given only for firm matches. A clone size is listed for some rows: how often the clone was seen (once, few, many), or a class if it is expanded.

size	D	V	length	J	DNA	CDR3
many	-	TRBV12-3/TRBV12-4	13	TRBJ1-5	TGTGCCAGCAGTTTAGCGCGGAGGGAGCCCCAGCATTTT	CASSLARREPQHF
few	-	TRBV12-3/TRBV12-4	13	TRBJ1-5	TGTGCCAGCAGTTTACACAGAGGACAGCCCCAGCATTTT	CASSLHRGQPQHF
many	-	TRBV3-1	13	TRBJ2-1	TGTGCCAGCTCACCAGACAGTTACAATGAGCAGTTCTTC	CASSPDSYNEQFF
-	TRBD2	TRBV11-2	16	TRBJ2-3	TGTGCCAGCAGCTTAAGGCGGGAGGGCCGGGCAGATACGCAGTATTTT	CASSLRREGRADTQYF
-	TRBD1	TRBV5-1	14	TRBJ1-2	TGCGCCAGCAGCTTTTCAGGGGGGGACTATGGCTACACCTTC	CASSFSGGDYGYTF
few	-	TRBV9	14	TRBJ2-5	TGTGCCAGCAGCGTAATGGAAGGGAGAGAGACCCAGTACTTC	CASSVMEGRETQYF
-	-	TRBV19	14	TRBJ1-6	TGTGCCTCCGTGAGCCAATCCTATAATTCACCCCTCCACTTT	CASVSQSYNSPLHF
-	TRBD2	TRBV19	15	TRBJ2-7	TGTGCCAGTAGCATCGCCGCCAGCGGGAGGGTCGAGCAGTACTTC	CASSIAASGRVEQYF
-	-	TRBV10-3	12	TRBJ1-1	TGTGCCATCAGGGAGGTGAAGACTGAAGCTTTCTTT	CAIREVKTEAFF
-	-	TRBV29-1	14	TRBJ2-1	TGCAGCGTTGAGGTTAGCGCCAACTACAATGAGCAGTTCTTC	CSVEVSANYNEQFF
few	TRBD1	TRBV2	14	TRBJ2-7	TGTGCCAGCAGTGGACAGGGGGGAGCCTACGAGCAGTACTTC	CASSGQGGAYEQYF
-	TRBD1	TRBV20-1	13	TRBJ2-2	TGCAGTGCTCCGGGACAGTACACCGGGGAGCTGTTTTTT	CSAPGQYTGELFF
many	-	TRBV6-1	15	TRBJ2-2	TGTGCCAGCAGTGAAGAGGCAGGTAGCCTCGGGGAGCTGTTTTTT	CASSEEAGSLGELFF
few	-	TRBV19	13	TRBJ2-5	TGTGCCAGTAGTCAATGGGGTCAAGAGACCCAGTACTTC	CASSQWGQETQYF
-	-	TRBV29-1	13	TRBJ1-2	TGCAGCGTTGAAGATTTGCGGAGCTATGGCTACACCTTC	CSVEDLRSYGYTF
-	TRBD2	TRBV27	14	TRBJ2-7	TGTGCCCCTCCTACCGGGACTAGCGGTCTTGGGCAGTACTTC	CAPPTGTSGLGQYF
few	-	TRBV24-1	11	TRBJ2-5	TGTGCCACCAGTGAGCAGGAGACCCAGTACTTC	CATSEQETQYF
few	-	TRBV24-1	14	TRBJ1-1	TGTGCCACCAGTGACCGCCGACAAAACGCAGAAGCTTTCTTT	CATSDRRQNAEAFF
-	TRBD2	TRBV15	16	TRBJ2-1	TGTGCCACCAGCAGAGATCTCGCGGGAGGGAATAATGAGCAGTTCTTC	CATSRDLAGGNNEQFF
once	TRBD1	TRBV12-3/TRBV12-4	13	TRBJ1-1	TGTGCCAGCAGTACTGGACAGGGAGGAATTGCTTTCTTT	CASSTGQGGIAFF
many	TRBD2	TRBV12-3/TRBV12-4	14	TRBJ2-7	TGTGCCAGCAAGAGCGGGGGGCGCAACTACGAGCAGTACTTC	CASKSGGRNYEQYF
many	TRBD2	TRBV27	17	TRBJ2-1	TGTGCCAGCAGTTCATACTCCGGGCTAGCGGGAAACAATGAGCAGTTCTTC	CASSSYSGLAGNNEQFF
-	TRBD1	TRBV30	15	TRBJ2-2	TGTGCCTACAATTGGGCAGGGGGCTGGACCGGGGAGCTGTTTTTT	CAYNWAGGWTGELFF
-	-	TRBV30	13	TRBJ1-5	TGTGCCTGGAGTACTGCAGACAATCAGCCCCAGCATTTT	CAWSTADNQPQHF
many	-	TRBV2	16	TRBJ2-3	TGTGCCAGCACCGTGGAGCGGGCGATGAGCACAGATACGCAGTATTTT	CASTVERAMSTDTQYF
few	TRBD2	TRBV5-1	16	TRBJ2-2	TGCGCCAGCAGCTTTTTTCTAGCGGGAGACACCGGGGAGCTGTTTTTT	CASSFFLAGDTGELFF
-	-	TRBV19	15	TRBJ1-1	TGTGCCAGTAGTCCCCGGACAGATATGAACACTGAAGCTTTCTTT	CASSPRTDMNTEAFF
few	-	TRBV27	13	TRBJ2-5	TGTGCCAGCAGTGGCCAGGGACGGGAGACCCAGTACTTC	CASSGQGRETQYF
many	-	TRBV12-3/TRBV12-4	12	TRBJ2-3	TGTGCCAGCAGTCCGGGGACGAGCTCGCAGTATTTT	CASSPGTSSQYF
few	TRBD2	TRBV6-1	19	TRBJ2-1	TGTGCCAGCAGAAGCGGACTAGCGGGAGAGACAGGGGGGCCGGGGGAGCAGTTCTTC	CASRSGLAGETGGPGEQFF
many	TRBD1	TRBV2	15	TRBJ1-1	TGTGCCAGCAGTATTGACAGGGTTCCGTCCACTGAAGCTTTCTTT	CASSIDRVPSTEAFF
-	-	TRBV19	14	TRBJ2-7	TGTGCCAGTAGGAGACAGGCCGCTGGGTTCGAGCAGTACTTC	CASRRQAAGFEQYF
few	TRBD1	TRBV5-1	14	TRBJ1-4	TGCGCCAGCAGCCGGACAGGGGGCGGTGAAAAACTGTTTTTT	CASSRTGGGEKLFF
-	-	TRBV7-8	14	TRBJ1-2	TGTGCCAGCAGCTTAGATGTGAAGACGTATGGCTACACCTTC	CASSLDVKTYGYTF
-	TRBD1	TRBV6-1	13	TRBJ2-7	TGTGCCAGCGAGACAGGGAGTACCCACGAGCAGTACTTC	CASETGSTHEQYF
few	-	TRBV28	14	TRBJ1-6	TGTGCCAGCAGTGGCAGGGTTTTTGGTTCACCCCTCCACTTT	CASSGRVFGSPLHF
many	TRBD2	TRBV27	15	TRBJ2-1	TGTGCCAGCAGTTTTAGCGGGAGGGTATACAATGAGCAGTTCTTC	CASSFSGRVYNEQFF
-	TRBD2	TRBV7-6	14	TRBJ2-3	TGTGCCAGCAGCTTATTAACGGGGGGAGATACGCAGTATTTT	CASSLLTGGDTQYF
many	TRBD1	TRBV15	15	TRBJ2-1	TGTGCCACCAGCAAAAGACAGGGGGCAAGTAATGAGCAGTTCTTC	CATSKRQGASNEQFF
-	TRBD2	TRBV20-1	11	TRBJ2-7	TGCAGTGCTCGGACTAGCAAGGAGCAGCACTTC	CSARTSKEQHF
-	-	TRBV5-6	12	TRBJ2-7	TGTGCCAGCAGCAGGGACCGACGCGAGCAGTACTTC	CASSRDRREQYF
-	-	TRBV3-1	16	TRBJ1-2	TGTGCCAGCAGCCCCGGGGAGTGGCGAGCTAACTATGGCTACACCTTC	CASSPGEWRANYGYTF
few	TRBD1	TRBV7-9	17	TRBJ2-1	TGTGCCAGCAGCTTAGGATACAGGGGGCGCGGATACAATGAGCAGTTCTTC	CASSLGYRGRGYNEQFF
many	TRBD2	TRBV11-2	14	TRBJ2-4	TGTGCCAGCAGCATTAGCGGGAGTCAAAACATTCAGTACTTC	CASSISGSQNIQYF
-	TRBD2	TRBV27	16	TRBJ2-5	TGTGCCAGCAGTTTCCGGACTAGCGGAAGTCAAGAGACCCAGTACTTC	CASSFRTSGSQETQYF
many	TRBD2	TRBV20-1	11	TRBJ2-1	TGCAGTGCTCGGACTAGCACTGAGCAGTTCTTC	CSARTSTEQFF
many	TRBD1	TRBV11-2	14	TRBJ2-7	TGTGCCAGCAGCTCCTGGGGGGACAGGGTCGAGCAGTACTTC	CASSSWGDRVEQYF
few	TRBD1	TRBV4-1	16	TRBJ2-3	TGCGCCAGCAGCCCACCCAGGGGGCCGGGCGCAGATACGCAGTATTTT	CASSPPRGPGADTQYF
-	TRBD2	TRBV3-1	16	TRBJ2-1	TGTGCCAGCAGCCAGGAACTAGCGGCCGCCGCAAATGAGCAGTTCTTC	CASSQELAAAANEQFF
-	-	TRBV20-1	14	TRBJ2-4	TGCAGTGCTAGGGTCGGATTAGCCAAAAACATTCAGTACTTC	CSARVGLAKNIQYF
many	-	TRBV6-2/TRBV6-3	13	TRBJ1-2	TGTGCCAGCAGTCTCATCGGGAGCTATGGCTACACCTTC	CASSLIGSYGYTF
-	-	TRBV18	13	TRBJ2-3	TGTGCCAGCTCACAAATGAAAGGAGATACGCAGTATTTT	CASSQMKGDTQYF
-	TRBD1	TRBV12-3/TRBV12-4	15	TRBJ2-3	TGTGCCAGCAGTTTAGCTGGGACAGGTAACAGACGTCGGTATTTT	CASSLAGTGNRRRYF
many	-	TRBV12-3/TRBV12-4	16	TRBJ1-1	TGTGCCAGCAGTACCTCAGGACGGCCGATGAACACTGAAGCTTTCTTT	CASSTSGRPMNTEAFF
many	TRBD2	TRBV24-1	15	TRBJ2-3	TGTGCCACCAGTGCTCTAGCGGGGGACGCGGATACGCAGTATTTT	CATSALAGDADTQYF